The entry that follows covers one TCR beta chain sequence. Its antigen is unknown. A much larger clone differs from this one at a single base, so this may be a read error. TCR beta CDR3 regions were amplified from RNA transcripts for repertoire sequencing. HTBI primers and the Qiagen OneStep RT-PCR kit were used in a first-round RT-PCR, which was followed by a second-round multiplex PCR, size selection and purification. Sequencing of the libraries was carried out on an Illumina HiSeq2000 in paired-end mode with 100 bp reads. The authors processed their data as follows. SOAPnuke was used for read processing, and reads with adapters, uncalled bases, a mean Phred below 15, or no exact constant-primer or identifier match were discarded. COPE v1.2.5 was used to merge high-quality paired reads. Unique nucleotide sequences were defined as clonotypes and aligned to IMGT TRB V, D and J references using MiTCR v1.1. The analysis was limited to V-J combinations with a frequency above 0.0001, which together covered 99.2% of repertoires. For each V-J combination, a TCR clonal expansion and chaos score was defined as the ratio of F50 clonal expansion to chaos observed in the TCRdist matrix. Features were reduced by Welch's t-statistics and random forest to over 10 V-J combinations, which fed a naive Bayes classifier. Thyroid-blood repertoire similarity was quantified with the Morisita-Horn index. Using fastp at Q25 and MiXCR, TCRdb reprocessed the public reads and kept productive beta chains. All rows with the same CDR3 protein become a single entry with the most common DNA and genes. The V and J calls come from TCRdb's annotation, not from the publication. The sample yields about 550,000 distinct CDR3 sequences; less than 40% were counted once. The ten largest clonotypes hold around 4% of the sample.

This entry is derived from a study of Graves' ophthalmopathy and Graves' hyperthyroidism listed by TCRdb under 2018. In the study overall: Hyperthyroidism was considered stable if no progression to ophthalmopathy occurred within 18 months of follow-up. The study used signatures of the TCR beta repertoire to tell Graves' ophthalmopathy apart from Graves' hyperthyroidism and to predict which patients would progress to ophthalmopathy. In total, around 130 blood samples were TCR-sequenced: approximately 42 ophthalmopathy, around 75 hyperthyroidism and 17 hyperthyroidism-to-ophthalmopathy patients. A discovery set of 100 patients (roughly 41 ophthalmopathy, approximately 58 stable hyperthyroidism) was enrolled to explore V-J signatures distinguishing ophthalmopathy from hyperthyroidism. An independent validation cohort comprised around 19 hyperthyroidism patients and about 16 patients who later progressed from hyperthyroidism to ophthalmopathy. In more than five hyperthyroidism patients, the T-cell repertoires found in thyroid tissue were compared with those found in blood. After sampling, hyperthyroidism patients received methimazole starting at 30 mg daily, and ophthalmopathy patients received high-dose intravenous methylprednisolone.

The research as a whole found: Sample size was not predetermined statistically, and investigators were not blinded to group allocation. In validation, the model predicted ophthalmopathy progression with nearly 71% sensitivity and 72% to 80% specificity; around twelve predicted patients were CT-confirmed with GO in a median of approximately 6.5 months. In cross-validation, the 13-signature model distinguished ophthalmopathy from stable hyperthyroidism with about 88% sensitivity and around 81% specificity, and in the test set the corresponding values were roughly 80% and 76%. Among expanded thyroid clonotypes with frequency above 0.001, most also showed up in blood, which suggests that blood repertoires may reflect the thyroid immune response.

Patients with hyperthyroidism were aged 18 to 65 years, had been newly diagnosed, and had a disease duration of less than 2 months. Anyone with other autoimmune diseases, uncontrolled infections, pregnancy or lactation was excluded from the study. Diagnosis relied on clinical symptoms, serum thyroxine, TRAb, thyroid ultrasound and orbital computed tomography. Trizol reagent was used to extract the total RNA, and its quality was then checked on an Agilent 2100 Bioanalyzer. Per the germline V gene (reference sequence), SEHNR is the CDR1 and FQNEAQ is the CDR2. CDR3 length: 14 amino acids, cysteine to phenylalanine. CDR3 DNA is the only sequence kept; it has 42 bases, read in frame from the first base. Ends trimmed: V by 3 bases, J by 2 bases; bases unmatched to a gene: 2.

Sequencing used peripheral blood or thyroid tissue (not recorded which). The receptor was isolated from an adult man with Graves' hyperthyroidism. Recombination connected TRBV7-9 to TRBJ2-7, and 9 junction bases match TRBD1. The DNA sequence follows: TGTGCCAGCAGCTTTTGGACAGGGGCCTACGAGCAGTACTTC. This sequence encodes CASSFWTGAYEQYF. Full variable domain (CDR3 extended with the reference TRBV7-9 and TRBJ2-7 proteins): DTGVSQNPRHKITKRGQNVTFRCDPISEHNRLYWYRQTLGQGPEFLTYFQNEAQLEKSRLLSDRFSAERPKGSFSTLEIQRTEQGDSAMYLCASSFWTGAYEQYFGPGTRLTVT.